These 24 T cell receptor beta chains share one sample of origin, sequenced in a study of identical twins (dated by TCRdb to 2015 to 2016). The protocol used for the library was 5' RACE. Sequencing used an Illumina HiSeq 2000. TCRdb redid the processing of the public reads, applying fastp at Q25 and MiXCR, and retained in-frame beta chains. Rows with a matching CDR3 protein are joined into one entry that keeps the most common DNA and genes. The sample profile shows approximately 500,000 distinct CDR3 sequences; more than 20% of them were found once. The ten largest clones add up to around 3% of the sample. The same sample was also used in a study of T cells expressing NK-cell markers.

Sequencing input: CD4+ T cells sorted from blood. The receptors stem from a woman in her late teens or twenties in good health.

This clonotype showed up just once. This chain joins TRBV18 and TRBJ2-1; TRBD2 matches 8 bases. This CDR3 is built from 14 residues. From germline, CDR1 is KGHSH and CDR2 LQKENI. V lost 1 base to trimming and J lost 10 bases; unmatched junction nucleotides: 6. DNA of the CDR3: TGTGCCAGCTCACCACGCGGGGGGTCCCGGGAGCAGTTCTTC. Translated, it gives CASSPRGGSREQFF.

The chain carries TRBV30 and TRBJ1-1; 7 nucleotides align to TRBD1. With 4 bases clipped from V and 13 bases from J, the junction kept 6 bases outside the gene matches. This CDR3 region has 10 residues. Germline lookup yields CDR1 GTSNPN and CDR2 SVGIG (reference sequence). The CDR3 sequence is CAWKSGGGFF. In nucleotides, the CDR3 is TGTGCCTGGAAGTCAGGGGGGGGTTTCTTT.

The rearrangement links TRBV7-9 to TRBJ1-1; D is uncertain. Germline loops: CDR1 SEHNR, CDR2 FQNEAQ (reference sequence). V lost 4 bases to trimming and J lost 6 bases, with 9 bases between them. The CDR3 is 12 residues long. This chain's CDR3 is CASSSMSAEAFF. CDR3 nucleotides: TGTGCCAGCAGCTCCATGTCCGCTGAAGCTTTCTTT. Together with reference TRBV7-9 and TRBJ1-1, the CDR3 gives the full variable domain: DTGVSQNPRHKITKRGQNVTFRCDPISEHNRLYWYRQTLGQGPEFLTYFQNEAQLEKSRLLSDRFSAERPKGSFSTLEIQRTEQGDSAMYLCASSSMSAEAFFGQGTRLTVV.

A remark on this clonotype: Its ends do not fully match the called genes, so a read error is possible. V gene TRBV7-9 combines with J gene TRBJ2-7; D possibly corresponds to TRBD1 (6 bases). Looked up from germline, CDR1 is SEHNR and CDR2 is FQNEAQ (reference sequence). The CDR3 runs to 14 residues. The DNA of the CDR3 is TGTGCCAGCAGCTTTGGTCAGGGGCTCGACGAGCAGCACTTC. It specifies CASSFGQGLDEQHF.

The gene calls are TRBV12-3 or TRBV12-4 and TRBJ1-1; a possible D gene is TRBD1 (5 bases). The V end lost 5 bases, the J end lost 4 bases, and 11 bases lay between the germline ends. This CDR3 has 13 amino acids. CDR3 sequence (DNA): TGTGCCAGCAGTCGCGCGGGGGGCACTGAAGCTTTCTTT. It is translated as CASSRAGGTEAFF.

The chain recombines TRBV29-1 with TRBJ2-5; D ambiguous. Germline V gene sequence: CDR1 SQVTM, CDR2 ANQGSEA. CDR3 length equals 11 residues. V lost 7 bases to trimming and J lost 5 bases, with 11 bases between them. This CDR3 is CSGRQWETQYF. CDR3 nucleotide sequence: TGCAGCGGGCGGCAGTGGGAGACCCAGTACTTC.

This clonotype occurred a few times. The rearrangement joins TRBV10-3 to TRBJ2-7; D might be TRBD1 or TRBD2, each matching 5 bases. Looked up from germline, CDR1 is ENHRY and CDR2 is SYGVKD. The CDR3 covers 15 residues. The V and J ends lost 0 bases and 1 base respectively, with 10 bases between them. The CDR3 here is CAISESGERSYEQYF. The CDR3 DNA is TGTGCCATCAGTGAGTCGGGGGAGCGTTCCTACGAGCAGTACTTC.

This clonotype has at least ten counts. V usage is TRBV11-3 and J usage is TRBJ2-7; D gene uncertain. CDR1 and CDR2 from the germline V gene are SGHNT and YENEEA. This CDR3 has 14 amino acids. Trimming removed 0 bases at V and 4 bases at J, with 10 bases between. The chain's CDR3 is CASSLDGSQYEQYF. CDR3 sequence (DNA): TGTGCCAGCAGCTTAGACGGCAGCCAGTACGAGCAGTACTTC.

This clonotype was picked up a small number of times. The chain employs TRBV6-1 and TRBJ2-1; 7 bases align to TRBD2. The ends lost 3 bases at V and 0 bases at J; junction bases unmatched: 5. The CDR3 loop spans 16 amino acids. Germline V gene sequence: CDR1 MNHNS, CDR2 SASEGT. The CDR3 protein is CASSDLLADSYNEQFF. The CDR3 region has the DNA TGTGCCAGCAGTGACCTTCTAGCGGACTCCTACAATGAGCAGTTCTTC.

This clonotype was counted a few times. The chain combines TRBV5-1 with TRBJ1-2; tentatively, D is TRBD1 (6 bases). The germline CDR1 and CDR2 sequences are SGHRS and YFSETQ. The CDR3 loop spans 14 amino acids. V lost 4 bases to trimming and J lost 4 bases, with 14 bases between them. The CDR3 DNA sequence: TGCGCCAGCAGCCCCCAGGGGAGAATCTATGGCTACACCTTC. It translates to CASSPQGRIYGYTF.

This rearrangement joins TRBV4-3 to TRBJ1-2; D is uncertain. The CDR3 is made up of 15 amino acids. The ends were cut back, 1 base at V and 4 bases at J, with 13 bases in the middle. Per the germline V gene, CDR1 is LGHNA and CDR2 is YSLEER. The CDR3 sequence: CASSQALTSVYGYTF. The CDR3, as DNA: TGCGCCAGCAGCCAAGCGTTAACGAGTGTCTATGGCTACACCTTC.

Only a few counts were recorded for this clonotype. This chain joins TRBV4-3 and TRBJ2-7; D is perhaps TRBD1 (6 bases). Germline V gives CDR1 LGHNA, CDR2 YSLEER. The CDR3 runs 17 residues. Trimming took off 3 bases at V and 0 bases at J, with 18 bases between the two ends. CDR3 nucleotides: TGCGCCAGCAGCCACCCGGACAGATATACCTTCTCCTACGAGCAGTACTTC. The encoded protein is CASSHPDRYTFSYEQYF.

Details on this clonotype: One end of the junction is discordant with germline, which a read error may explain. The rearrangement uses TRBV5-1 and TRBJ2-1; TRBD2 matches at 12 bases. Germline V gene lookup returns CDR1 SGHRS and CDR2 YFSETQ. This CDR3 has 14 amino acids. The CDR3 sequence is CTSTETSGGNEQFF. For the CDR3, the DNA is TGCACCAGCACTGAGACTAGCGGGGGCAATGAGCAGTTCTTC.

This clonotype has just a few counts. The rearrangement links TRBV5-1 to TRBJ2-7; possibly TRBD1 or TRBD2 for D (7 bases each). The CDR3 extends over 16 amino acids. The V gene lost 4 bases and the J gene lost 2 bases, with 19 bases spanning the gap. Germline V gene data show CDR1 as SGHRS and CDR2 as YFSETQ. The CDR3 bases are TGCGCCAGCAGCCCGAGGGACAGCGGGGTAACCTACGAGCAGTACTTC. Translating gives CASSPRDSGVTYEQYF.

The rearrangement links TRBV12-5 to TRBJ1-1; D is possibly TRBD1 (6 bases). The CDR3 spans 10 residues. V dropped 6 bases and J dropped 9 bases, with 8 bases sitting between them. Germline CDR1 is LGHNT and CDR2 is FRNRAP. In DNA, the CDR3 is TGTGCTAGTGGGGACAGCAAAGCTTTCTTT. Amino acids: CASGDSKAFF.

CDR3 nucleotide sequence: TGTGCCAGCGCCTTCCGTATCAATTACGAGCAGTACTTC. It is translated as CASAFRINYEQYF. This chain joins TRBV12-3 or TRBV12-4 and TRBJ2-7, with D unclear. V shed 8 bases and J shed 4 bases, with 15 bases lying between them. The CDR3 is made up of 13 amino acids.

The CDR3 loop reads CASSPRGPEAFF. CDR3 nucleotide sequence: TGTGCCAGCAGCCCCCGAGGCCCTGAAGCTTTCTTT. The chain links TRBV12-3 or TRBV12-4 to TRBJ1-1; D uncertain. This CDR3 has 12 amino acids. The V end was cut by 6 bases, the J end by 6 bases, with 11 bases between.

The chain employs TRBV7-2 and TRBJ2-1; D is possibly TRBD1 (7 bases). CDR3 length: 14 amino acids. Trimming cost V 5 bases and J 7 bases, with 15 bases left between them. The germline gives CDR1 SGHTA, CDR2 FQGNSA. Here the CDR3 reads CASSPRGAGNEQFF. CDR3 nucleotides: TGTGCCAGCAGCCCCAGGGGGGCCGGGAATGAGCAGTTCTTC.

This clonotype has more than one count but fewer than ten. The V call is TRBV29-1, the J call TRBJ2-3, with TRBD1 as a possible D gene (6 bases). The germline gives CDR1 SQVTM, CDR2 ANQGSEA. V shed 7 bases and J shed 6 bases, with 17 bases lying between them. The CDR3 extends over 13 amino acids. Here the CDR3 DNA reads TGCAGCGCCGAAGGGGGTTATAGTGATACGCAGTATTTT. Translated, it gives CSAEGGYSDTQYF.

This clonotype has just a few counts. J is TRBJ2-4 and V is TRBV5-5, with TRBD2 matching 8 bases. CDR3 length equals 14 residues. Germline-derived CDR1 and CDR2 are SGHKS and YYEKEE (reference sequence). J gave up 9 bases and V 0 bases, and 5 bases lay outside the gene matches. The CDR3 is CASSLEAGGFIQYF. The CDR3 DNA follows: TGTGCCAGCAGCTTGGAGGCGGGAGGTTTCATTCAGTACTTC. Looking up the rest from reference TRBV5-5 and TRBJ2-4 gives the full variable domain: DAGVTQSPTHLIKTRGQQVTLRCSPISGHKSVSWYQQVLGQGPQFIFQYYEKEERGRGNFPDRFSARQFPNYSSELNVNALLLGDSALYLCASSLEAGGFIQYFGAGTRLSVL.

V usage is TRBV6-2 or TRBV6-3 and J usage is TRBJ2-7; 7 positions agree with TRBD2. CDR1 and CDR2 (germline): MNHEY, SVGEGT. The CDR3 consists of 13 residues. With V trimmed by 8 bases and J by 3 bases, 7 bases remained unmatched. The CDR3 loop reads CASRDYSHYEQYF. In DNA, the CDR3 is TGTGCCAGCCGGGACTACTCGCACTACGAGCAGTACTTC.

This sequence joins TRBV9 and TRBJ2-6; the match to TRBD1 covers 7 bases. Germline lookup yields CDR1 SGDLS and CDR2 YYNGEE. This CDR3 is 17 amino acids long. V shed 0 bases, J shed 3 bases, and the junction held 6 bases outside the gene matches. This chain's CDR3 is CASSVAQTGSGANVLTF. CDR3 DNA sequence: TGTGCCAGCAGCGTAGCTCAGACAGGGAGTGGGGCCAACGTCCTGACTTTC.

The chain uses TRBV20-1 and TRBJ1-5; no reliable D call. CDR1 is DFQATT, CDR2 SNEGSKA, per germline (reference sequence). The germline V and J ends were trimmed by 4 bases and 7 bases, with 11 bases remaining between them. CDR3 size: 12 residues. The CDR3 is CSATPPSQPQHF. For the CDR3, the DNA is TGCAGTGCTACTCCTCCGTCACAGCCCCAGCATTTT.

The V call is TRBV12-3 or TRBV12-4, the J call TRBJ2-1; D gene unclear. This CDR3 has 13 amino acids. V lost 3 bases and J lost 4, with 7 bases in between. This CDR3 is CASSLSEYNEQFF. CDR3 sequence (DNA): TGTGCCAGCAGTTTGAGCGAGTACAATGAGCAGTTCTTC.